This T cell receptor beta chain was retrieved from a study of control samples from healthy donors and cancer patients. The assay was immunoSEQ multiplex PCR, and TCRdb's table has in-frame clones only and misses some. The table records approximately 100,000 clones, around 88% of them present only once. Trimming took 3 bases from V and 3 from J, leaving 12 bases between them. The CDR3 totals 15 residues. Germline values: CDR1 ENHRY, CDR2 SYGVKD. The chain uses TRBV10-3 and TRBJ1-5; D uncertain. This TCR was sampled from a man aged 30-40 years in good health. Sequencing was performed on blood. In nucleotides, the CDR3 is TGTGCCATCAGTGACTCCGGTCAAAACAATCAGCCCCAGCATTTT. Its protein product is CAISDSGQNNQPQHF.